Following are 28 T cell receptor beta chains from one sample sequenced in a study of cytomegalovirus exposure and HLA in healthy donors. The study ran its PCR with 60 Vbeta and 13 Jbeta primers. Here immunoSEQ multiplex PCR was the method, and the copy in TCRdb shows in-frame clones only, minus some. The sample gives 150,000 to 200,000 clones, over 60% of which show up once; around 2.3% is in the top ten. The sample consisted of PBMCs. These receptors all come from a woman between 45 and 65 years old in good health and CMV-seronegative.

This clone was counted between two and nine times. DNA of the CDR3: TGTGCCAGCAGGGAGGCTGGACAGGGGGCCTTCAATGAGCAGTTCTTC. It yields the protein CASREAGQGAFNEQFF. The chain carries TRBV2 and TRBJ2-1; the match to TRBD1 covers 11 bases. This CDR3 is built from 16 residues. V lost 6 bases and J lost 6; bases outside the gene matches: 10. CDR1 is SNHLY, CDR2 FYNNEI, per germline.

The CDR3 region is CASSLALATNEKLFF. The CDR3 coding sequence is TGCGCCAGCAGCTTGGCTCTTGCAACTAATGAAAAACTGTTTTTT. This rearrangement joins TRBV5-1 to TRBJ1-4; D is unresolved. Germline V CDR1 and CDR2: SGHRS, YFSETQ. The CDR3 runs to 15 residues. V shed 0 bases and J shed 0 bases, with 6 bases lying between them. Full variable domain (remainder filled in from reference TRBV5-1 and TRBJ1-4): KAGVTQTPRYLIKTRGQQVTLSCSPISGHRSVSWYQQTPGQGLQFLFEYFSETQRNKGNFPGRFSGRQFSNSRSEMNVSTLELGDSALYLCASSLALATNEKLFFGSGTQLSVL.

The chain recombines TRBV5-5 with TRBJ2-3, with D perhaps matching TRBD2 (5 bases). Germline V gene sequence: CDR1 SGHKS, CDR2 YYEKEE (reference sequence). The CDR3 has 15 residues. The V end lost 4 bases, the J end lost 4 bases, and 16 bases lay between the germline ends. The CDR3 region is CASSGRTGLADTQYF. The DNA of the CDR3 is TGTGCCAGCAGCGGGCGGACCGGACTGGCAGATACGCAGTATTTT.

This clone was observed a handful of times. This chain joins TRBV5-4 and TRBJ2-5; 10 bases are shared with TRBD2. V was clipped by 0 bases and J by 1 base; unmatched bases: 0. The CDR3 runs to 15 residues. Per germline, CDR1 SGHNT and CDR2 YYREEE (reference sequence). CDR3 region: CASSLGTSGQETQYF. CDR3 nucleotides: TGTGCCAGCAGCTTGGGGACTAGCGGCCAAGAGACCCAGTACTTC.

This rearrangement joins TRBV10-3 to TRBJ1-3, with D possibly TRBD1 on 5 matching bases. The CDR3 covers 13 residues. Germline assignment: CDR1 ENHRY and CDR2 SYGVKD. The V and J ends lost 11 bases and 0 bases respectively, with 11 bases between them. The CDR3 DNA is TGTGCCGTCGAACAGGACTCTGGAAACACCATATATTTT. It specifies CAVEQDSGNTIYF.

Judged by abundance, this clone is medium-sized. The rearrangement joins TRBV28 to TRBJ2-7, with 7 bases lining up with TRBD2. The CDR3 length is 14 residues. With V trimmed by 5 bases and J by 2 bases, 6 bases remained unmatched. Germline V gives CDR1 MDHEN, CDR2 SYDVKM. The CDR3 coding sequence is TGTGCCAGCAGTCCTCTAGCGGAGACCTACGAGCAGTACTTC. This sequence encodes CASSPLAETYEQYF. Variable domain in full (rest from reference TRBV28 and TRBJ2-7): DVKVTQSSRYLVKRTGEKVFLECVQDMDHENMFWYRQDPGLGLRLIYFSYDVKMKEKGDIPEGYSVSREKKERFSLILESASTNQTSMYLCASSPLAETYEQYFGPGTRLTVT.

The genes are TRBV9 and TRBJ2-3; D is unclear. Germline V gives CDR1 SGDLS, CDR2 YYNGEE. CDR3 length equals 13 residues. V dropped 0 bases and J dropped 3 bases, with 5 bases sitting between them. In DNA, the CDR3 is TGTGCCAGCAGCGTAGATGCGACAGATACGCAGTATTTT. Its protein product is CASSVDATDTQYF.

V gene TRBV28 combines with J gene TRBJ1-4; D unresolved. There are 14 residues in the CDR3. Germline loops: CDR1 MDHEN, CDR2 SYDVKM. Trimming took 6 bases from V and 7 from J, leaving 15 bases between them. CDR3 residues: CASSRRGGGEKLFF. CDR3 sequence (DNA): TGTGCCAGCAGCCGTCGGGGTGGAGGTGAAAAACTGTTTTTT.

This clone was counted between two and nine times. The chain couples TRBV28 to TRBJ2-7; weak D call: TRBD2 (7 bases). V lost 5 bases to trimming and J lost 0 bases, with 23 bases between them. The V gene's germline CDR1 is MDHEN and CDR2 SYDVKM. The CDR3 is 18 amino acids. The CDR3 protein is CASSRYERWGGPSYEQYF. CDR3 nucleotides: TGTGCCAGCAGTCGATACGAACGTTGGGGGGGGCCCTCCTACGAGCAGTACTTC.

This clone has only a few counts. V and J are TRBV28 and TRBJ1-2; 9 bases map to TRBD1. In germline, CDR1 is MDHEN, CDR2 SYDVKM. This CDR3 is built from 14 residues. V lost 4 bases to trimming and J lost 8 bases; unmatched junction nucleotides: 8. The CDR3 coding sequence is TGTGCCAGCAGTTCCACAGGGGGCACTGGCGGCTACACCTTC. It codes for CASSSTGGTGGYTF.

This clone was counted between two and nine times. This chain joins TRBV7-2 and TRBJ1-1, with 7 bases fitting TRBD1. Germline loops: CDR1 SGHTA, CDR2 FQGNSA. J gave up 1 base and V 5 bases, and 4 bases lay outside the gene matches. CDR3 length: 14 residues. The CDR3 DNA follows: TGTGCCAGCAGCCTATGGACAGGGAACACTGAAGCTTTCTTT. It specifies CASSLWTGNTEAFF.

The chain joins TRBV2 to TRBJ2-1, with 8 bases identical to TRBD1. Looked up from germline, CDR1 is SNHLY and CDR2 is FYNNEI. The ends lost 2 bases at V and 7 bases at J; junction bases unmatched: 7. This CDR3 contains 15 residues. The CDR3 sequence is CASSEIRGRLNEQFF. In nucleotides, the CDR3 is TGTGCCAGCAGTGAAATCAGGGGGCGCTTGAATGAGCAGTTCTTC.

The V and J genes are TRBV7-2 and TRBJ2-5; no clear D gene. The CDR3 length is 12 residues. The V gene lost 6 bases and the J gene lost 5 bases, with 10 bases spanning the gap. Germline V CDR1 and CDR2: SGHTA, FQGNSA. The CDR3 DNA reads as TGTGCCAGCAGATCGCTGCAGGAGACCCAGTACTTC. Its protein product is CASRSLQETQYF.

As DNA, the CDR3 is TGTGCCAGCAGCCCAGGACAGGACCCTCAAGAGACCCAGTACTTC. This translates into CASSPGQDPQETQYF. The chain links TRBV7-2 to TRBJ2-5, with TRBD1 matching over 7 bases. The CDR3 has 15 amino acids. In germline, CDR1 is SGHTA, CDR2 FQGNSA. With 5 bases clipped from V and 2 bases from J, the junction kept 8 bases outside the gene matches.

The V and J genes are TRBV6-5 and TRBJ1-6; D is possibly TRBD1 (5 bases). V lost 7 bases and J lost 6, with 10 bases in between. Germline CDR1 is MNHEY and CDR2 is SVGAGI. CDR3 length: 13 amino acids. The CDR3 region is CASTRRGNSPLHF. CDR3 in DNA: TGTGCCAGCACCCGGAGGGGTAATTCACCCCTCCACTTT.

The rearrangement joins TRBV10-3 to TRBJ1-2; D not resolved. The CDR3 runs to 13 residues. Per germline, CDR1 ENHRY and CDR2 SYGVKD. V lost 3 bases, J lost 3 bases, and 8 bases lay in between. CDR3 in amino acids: CAISDNADYGYTF. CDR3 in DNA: TGTGCCATCAGTGACAATGCGGACTATGGCTACACCTTC.

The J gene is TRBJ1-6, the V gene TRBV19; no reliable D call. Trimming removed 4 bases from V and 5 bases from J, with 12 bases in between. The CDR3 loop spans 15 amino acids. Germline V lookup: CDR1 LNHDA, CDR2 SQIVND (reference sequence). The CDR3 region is CASSTDDGNNSPLHF. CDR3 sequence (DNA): TGTGCCAGTAGTACAGACGACGGGAATAATTCACCCCTCCACTTT.

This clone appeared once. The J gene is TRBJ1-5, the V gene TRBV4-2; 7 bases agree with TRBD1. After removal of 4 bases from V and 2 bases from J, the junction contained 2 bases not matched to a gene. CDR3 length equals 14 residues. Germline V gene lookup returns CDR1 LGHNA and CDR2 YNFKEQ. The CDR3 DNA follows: TGTGCCAGCAGCCCAGGGACAGGCAATCAGCCCCAGCATTTT. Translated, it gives CASSPGTGNQPQHF.

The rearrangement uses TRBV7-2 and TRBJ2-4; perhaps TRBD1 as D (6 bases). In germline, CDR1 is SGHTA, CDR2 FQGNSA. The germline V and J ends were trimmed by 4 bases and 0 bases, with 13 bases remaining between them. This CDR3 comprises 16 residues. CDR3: CASSSPGQLAKNIQYF. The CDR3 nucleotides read TGTGCCAGCAGCTCGCCGGGACAACTAGCCAAAAACATTCAGTACTTC.

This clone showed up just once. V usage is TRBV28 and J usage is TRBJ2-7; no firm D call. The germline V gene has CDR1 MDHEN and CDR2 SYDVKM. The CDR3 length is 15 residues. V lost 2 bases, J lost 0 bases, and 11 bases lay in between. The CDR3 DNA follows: TGTGCCAGCAGTTTAGGCAGGTTAAGCTCCTACGAGCAGTACTTC. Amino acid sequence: CASSLGRLSSYEQYF.

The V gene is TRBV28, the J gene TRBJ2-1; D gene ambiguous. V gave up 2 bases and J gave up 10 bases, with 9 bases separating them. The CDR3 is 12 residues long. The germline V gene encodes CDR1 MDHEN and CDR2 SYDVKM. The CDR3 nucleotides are TGTGCCAGCAGTTTAGAGAGAACGGAGCAGTTCTTC. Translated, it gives CASSLERTEQFF.

CDR3 protein: CASSMVLGPGQGNSPLHF. In nucleotides, the CDR3 is TGTGCCAGTAGTATGGTACTCGGACCGGGACAGGGTAATTCACCCCTCCACTTT. This chain joins TRBV19 and TRBJ1-6; 9 nucleotides line up with TRBD1. Germline lookup yields CDR1 LNHDA and CDR2 SQIVND (reference sequence). V gave up 3 bases and J gave up 6 bases; unmatched junction bases: 12. The CDR3 runs to 18 residues.

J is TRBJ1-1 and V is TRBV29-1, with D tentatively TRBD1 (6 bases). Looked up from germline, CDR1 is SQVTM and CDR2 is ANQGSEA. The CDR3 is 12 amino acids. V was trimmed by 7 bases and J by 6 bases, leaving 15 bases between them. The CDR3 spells CSATRGQAEAFF. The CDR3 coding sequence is TGCAGCGCCACGCGGGGGCAAGCTGAAGCTTTCTTT.

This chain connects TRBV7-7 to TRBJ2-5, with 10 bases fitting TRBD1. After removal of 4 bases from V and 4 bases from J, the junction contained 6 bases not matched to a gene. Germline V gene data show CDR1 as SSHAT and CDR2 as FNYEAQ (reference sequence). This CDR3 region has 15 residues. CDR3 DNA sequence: TGTGCCAGCAGCTCGACAGGGGGCTTGGGAGAGACCCAGTACTTC. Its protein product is CASSSTGGLGETQYF.

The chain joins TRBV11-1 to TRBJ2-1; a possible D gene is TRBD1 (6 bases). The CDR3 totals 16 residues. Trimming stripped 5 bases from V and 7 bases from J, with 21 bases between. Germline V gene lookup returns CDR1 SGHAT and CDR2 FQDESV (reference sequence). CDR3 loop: CASSNRDKGPGNEQFF. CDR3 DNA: TGTGCCAGCAGCAATCGGGACAAGGGCCCCGGGAATGAGCAGTTCTTC.

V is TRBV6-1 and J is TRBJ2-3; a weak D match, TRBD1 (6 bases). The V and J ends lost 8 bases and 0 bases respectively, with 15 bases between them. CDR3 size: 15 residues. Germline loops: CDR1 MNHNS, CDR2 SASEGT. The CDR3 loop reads CASQGRPTSTDTQYF. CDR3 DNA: TGTGCCAGCCAGGGGAGACCGACAAGCACAGATACGCAGTATTTT.

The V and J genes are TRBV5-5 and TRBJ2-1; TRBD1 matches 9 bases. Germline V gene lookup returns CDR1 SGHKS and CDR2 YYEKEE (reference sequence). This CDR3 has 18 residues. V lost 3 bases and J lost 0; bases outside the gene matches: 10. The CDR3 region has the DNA TGTGCCAGCAGCTCAGAACAGGGGGCCTTAAGCTCCTACAATGAGCAGTTCTTC. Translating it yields CASSSEQGALSSYNEQFF.

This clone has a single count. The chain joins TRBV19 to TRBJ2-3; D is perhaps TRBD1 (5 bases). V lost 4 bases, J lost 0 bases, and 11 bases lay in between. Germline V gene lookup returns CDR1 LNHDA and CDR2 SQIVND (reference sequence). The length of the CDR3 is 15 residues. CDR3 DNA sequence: TGTGCCAGTAGTACAGGGTTACCTAGCACAGATACGCAGTATTTT. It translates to CASSTGLPSTDTQYF. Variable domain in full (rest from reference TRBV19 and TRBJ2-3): DGGITQSPKYLFRKEGQNVTLSCEQNLNHDAMYWYRQDPGQGLRLIYYSQIVNDFQKGDIAEGYSVSREKKESFPLTVTSAQKNPTAFYLCASSTGLPSTDTQYFGPGTRLTVL.